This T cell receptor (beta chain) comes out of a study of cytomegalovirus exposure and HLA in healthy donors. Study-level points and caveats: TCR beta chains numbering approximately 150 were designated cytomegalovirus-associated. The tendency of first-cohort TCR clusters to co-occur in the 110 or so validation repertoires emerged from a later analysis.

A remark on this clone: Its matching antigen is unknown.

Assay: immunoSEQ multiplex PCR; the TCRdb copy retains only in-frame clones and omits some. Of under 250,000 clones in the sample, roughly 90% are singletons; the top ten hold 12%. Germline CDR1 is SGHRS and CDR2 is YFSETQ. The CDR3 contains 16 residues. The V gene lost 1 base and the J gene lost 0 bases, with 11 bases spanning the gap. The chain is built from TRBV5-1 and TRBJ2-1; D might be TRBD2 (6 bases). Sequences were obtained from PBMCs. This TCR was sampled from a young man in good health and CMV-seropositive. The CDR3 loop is CASSLLVGSSYNEQFF. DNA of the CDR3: TGCGCCAGCAGCTTGTTGGTCGGGAGCTCCTACAATGAGCAGTTCTTC.